These T cell receptor beta chains were read from a single sample in a study of CD8+ T cells in alopecia areata. Assay: immunoSEQ multiplex PCR; the TCRdb copy retains only in-frame clones and omits some. The table lists about 140,000 clones, 40% to 65% of them singletons. Sequencing used CD4+ T cells sorted from blood, obtained at week 0. These receptors all come from a human donor with alopecia areata. Each CDR3 is given with its conserved first and last residue. A D gene is named only where the DNA matches it firmly. Size values are once, few and many counts, or a class for expanded clones, and some rows have none.

15 TRBJ2-7 TRBV5-1 TRBD2 . TGCGCCAGCAGCTTGGTTGGGACTAGCGCTGCCGAGCAGTACTTC CASSLVGTSAAEQYF
13 TRBJ2-7 TRBV11-2 . . TGTGCCAGCAGCGAGTGGGGGCCCTACGAGCAGTACTTC CASSEWGPYEQYF
16 TRBJ2-1 TRBV29-1 TRBD2 . TGCAGCGTGACCGCAAAACCCAGCGGGAGTTACAATGAGCAGTTCTTC CSVTAKPSGSYNEQFF
15 TRBJ2-7 TRBV6-5 TRBD2 few TGTGCCAGCAGCCCGACTAGCGGCAGCTCCTACGAGCAGTACTTC CASSPTSGSSYEQYF
13 TRBJ1-5 TRBV4-3 . . TGCGCCAGCAGCCAAGTTCCTTTTCAGCCCCAGCATTTT CASSQVPFQPQHF
15 TRBJ2-7 TRBV7-2 . . TGTGCCAGCAGGAGGGACTTCCCGAGCTCCTACGAGCAGTACTTC CASRRDFPSSYEQYF
13 TRBJ2-6 TRBV15 . . TGTGCCACCAGCCCTTCTGGGGCCAACGTCCTGACTTTC CATSPSGANVLTF
13 TRBJ2-7 TRBV30 TRBD1 once TGTGCCTGGAGTGTTGACAGGGGCTACGAGCAGTACTTC CAWSVDRGYEQYF
14 TRBJ2-2 TRBV29-1 . few TGCAGCGTGTCCGGGAGCCCGAACACCGGGGAGCTGTTTTTT CSVSGSPNTGELFF
16 TRBJ2-5 TRBV19 TRBD2 . TGTGCCAGTAGTCTACGGACTAGCGGGAGTCGGGAGACCCAGTACTTC CASSLRTSGSRETQYF
17 TRBJ2-3 TRBV5-4 TRBD2 . TGTGCCAGCAGCCCGAAACTAGCGGGAGGTCCCACAGATACGCAGTATTTT CASSPKLAGGPTDTQYF
16 TRBJ2-2 TRBV6-1 . once TGTGCCAGCAGTGAAGTAGAGACAGCCATCACCGGGGAGCTGTTTTTT CASSEVETAITGELFF
12 TRBJ2-7 TRBV7-9 . . TGTGCCAGCAGCTTAGCCCTGGACGAGCAGTACTTC CASSLALDEQYF
14 TRBJ1-1 TRBV30 . once TGTGCCTGGAGTTCAGGGACCTCTTACACTGAAGCTTTCTTT CAWSSGTSYTEAFF
16 TRBJ2-7 TRBV28 TRBD2 few TGTGCCAGCAACCGGGTAGACGGCGGGAGGGTCCCCGAGCAGTACTTC CASNRVDGGRVPEQYF
14 TRBJ2-1 TRBV2 TRBD2 few TGTGCCGCAAAGACTAGCGGGAGCTCTCTCGAGCAGTTCTTC CAAKTSGSSLEQFF
16 TRBJ1-2 TRBV18 TRBD1 . TGTGCCAGCTCACTCTCTGGGACAGGGATTAACTATGGCTACACCTTC CASSLSGTGINYGYTF
15 TRBJ2-1 TRBV6-6 TRBD2 . TGTGCCAGCAGTCCCGGGACTAGGGGGGACAATGAGCAGTTCTTC CASSPGTRGDNEQFF
17 TRBJ2-1 TRBV5-1 . . TGCGCCAGCAGCTTGAAAGAATTTTTCCAAAGCTACAATGAGCAGTTCTTC CASSLKEFFQSYNEQFF
15 TRBJ2-7 TRBV6-6 . . TGTGCCAGCACCTTCGCCAGGGGGGTCGTTCGCGAGCAGTACTTC CASTFARGVVREQYF
13 TRBJ2-5 TRBV29-1 TRBD1 . TGCAGCGTGGAACAGGGGTCCCAAGAGACCCAGTACTTC CSVEQGSQETQYF
14 TRBJ2-3 TRBV11-3 . . TGTGCCAGCAGCTCGGGAGTTAACACAGATACGCAGTATTTT CASSSGVNTDTQYF
14 TRBJ2-7 TRBV2 TRBD1 once TGTGCCAGCAGTGCCGGGGACAGAGCCTACGAGCAGTACTTC CASSAGDRAYEQYF
19 TRBJ2-1 TRBV11-2 TRBD2 . TGTGCCAGCAGCTCGGATCCGGGACTAGCGGGATTTACCCACAATGAGCAGTTCTTC CASSSDPGLAGFTHNEQFF
13 TRBJ1-5 TRBV30 . . TGTGCCTGGAGGAGGCGGTTGGGTCAGCCCCAGCATTTT CAWRRRLGQPQHF
13 TRBJ2-1 TRBV30 . . TGTGCCTGGAGTAGCGTCAGCTACAATGAGCAGTTCTTC CAWSSVSYNEQFF
10 TRBJ2-7 TRBV6-6 . few TGTGCCAGCAGAAACTACGAGCAGTACTTC CASRNYEQYF
12 TRBJ1-4 TRBV30 . . TGTGCCTGGAGTGTGGAGGACGAAAAACTGTTTTTT CAWSVEDEKLFF
13 TRBJ1-2 TRBV7-2 . once TGTGCCAGCAGCTTAGATGAGGGTCGGGGCTACACCTTC CASSLDEGRGYTF